This T cell receptor beta chain appears in the sequencing data of a study of blood T cell repertoires in COVID-19. Study background: Acute-phase and convalescent COVID-19 samples originated in the United States, Italy and Spain. The analysed material was cDNA or gDNA that came from T cells, B-cell-depleted T cells, or PBMCs.

Original processing methods: Amplification of reference gene primers provided the estimated nucleated cell counts. Some clones are missing from TCRdb's copy, which holds only in-frame ones; the method was immunoSEQ multiplex PCR. V and J calls and clone size are copied from that table; D and trimming were computed from the DNA. The sample carries 100,000 to 150,000 clones, about 80% recorded once. From germline, CDR1 is SQVTM and CDR2 ANQGSEA. J gave up 9 bases and V 3 bases, and 5 bases lay outside the gene matches. The CDR3 loop spans 12 amino acids. The rearrangement joins TRBV29-1 to TRBJ2-1; the match to TRBD2 covers 7 bases. The TCR was taken from a man aged 60 to 69 with active or convalescent COVID-19. Sequencing was done on a sample of peripheral blood. This chain's CDR3 is CSVEGGYGEQFF. CDR3 DNA sequence: TGCAGCGTTGAGGGGGGGTACGGTGAGCAGTTCTTC.